These 21 T cell receptor beta chains were sequenced from one sample in a study of cytomegalovirus exposure and HLA in healthy donors. With 60 Vbeta and 13 Jbeta primers, the PCR was carried out. This table comes from immunoSEQ multiplex PCR, and its TCRdb copy is limited to in-frame clones, with some not included. The sample consists of 75,000 to 100,000 clones, around 80% of them appearing once. Sequenced: PBMCs. These receptors came from a young man in good health and CMV-seronegative.

Note on this clone: The junction departs from the called germline gene at one end, perhaps through a read error. This chain uses TRBV15 with TRBJ1-5, with 10 bases fitting TRBD1. Germline V gives CDR1 LNHNV, CDR2 YYDKDF (reference sequence). The CDR3 has 16 amino acids. The CDR3 reads CATSRETGGAYQPQHF. The CDR3, as DNA: TGTGCCACCAGCCGAGAGACAGGGGGCGCCTACCAGCCCCAGCATTTT. The entire variable domain, with the rest obtained from reference TRBV15 and TRBJ1-5, is as follows: DAMVIQNPRYQVTQFGKPVTLSCSQTLNHNVMYWYQQKSSQAPKLLFHYYDKDFNNEADTPDNFQSRRPNTSFCFLDIRSPGLGDTAMYLCATSRETGGAYQPQHFGDGTRLSIL.

The V gene is TRBV30, the J gene TRBJ2-3, with D perhaps TRBD1 (5 bases). The CDR3 is made up of 17 amino acids. V lost 3 bases and J 0 bases, leaving 19 bases between the germline ends. Germline V lookup: CDR1 GTSNPN, CDR2 SVGIG (reference sequence). The CDR3 region has the DNA TGTGCCTGGAGGAAGGGGCCTTACCCAACTAGCACAGATACGCAGTATTTT. Its translation is CAWRKGPYPTSTDTQYF.

This chain uses TRBV7-9 with TRBJ2-1; 15 bases are a match to TRBD2. Germline loops: CDR1 SEHNR, CDR2 FQNEAQ (reference sequence). J gave up 6 bases and V 2 bases, and 8 bases lay outside the gene matches. The length of the CDR3 is 18 residues. The CDR3 here is CASSLSGLAGGPFNEQFF. Here the CDR3 DNA reads TGTGCCAGCAGCTTATCCGGACTAGCGGGAGGGCCCTTCAATGAGCAGTTCTTC.

This chain uses TRBV2 with TRBJ2-3; D gene uncertain. This CDR3 is built from 11 residues. The germline CDR1 and CDR2 sequences are SNHLY and FYNNEI. The V end was cut by 8 bases, the J end by 2 bases, with 5 bases between. Here the CDR3 reads CASEATDTQYF. The CDR3 DNA reads TGTGCCAGCGAAGCCACAGATACGCAGTATTTT.

This chain joins TRBV18 and TRBJ2-7, with 8 bases aligning to TRBD2. The CDR3 covers 16 residues. CDR1 and CDR2 from the germline V gene are KGHSH and LQKENI. V lost 3 bases to trimming and J lost 0 bases; unmatched junction nucleotides: 7. The CDR3 bases are TGTGCCAGCTCACCCGCCGGCGGGGGGCACTCCTACGAGCAGTACTTC. This gives the protein CASSPAGGGHSYEQYF.

This sequence joins TRBV10-2 and TRBJ1-1; 8 bases map to TRBD1. CDR1 and CDR2 (germline): WSHSY, SAAADI. J was trimmed by 5 bases and V by 7 bases; bases with no gene match: 6. The CDR3 sequence is 13 residues long. DNA for the CDR3: TGCGCCAGCAATACAGGGGGAGGAACTGAAGCTTTCTTT. Residues: CASNTGGGTEAFF.

The V and J genes are TRBV10-2 and TRBJ2-2; 7 bases align to TRBD1. Germline V gene data show CDR1 as WSHSY and CDR2 as SAAADI. This CDR3 contains 15 residues. V lost 8 bases and J lost 2; bases outside the gene matches: 8. The DNA of the CDR3 is TGCGCCAGCCTACACCGGGACAGAAACACCGGGGAGCTGTTTTTT. Protein: CASLHRDRNTGELFF.

This CDR3 is CASSEYRDTVSYEQYF. DNA for the CDR3: TGCGCCAGCAGTGAGTACCGGGACACAGTATCCTACGAGCAGTACTTC. This chain connects TRBV10-2 to TRBJ2-7, with D perhaps TRBD1 (6 bases). Trimming cost V 1 base and J 1 base, with 14 bases left between them. The CDR3 is 16 residues long. The V gene's germline CDR1 is WSHSY and CDR2 SAAADI.

This clone was seen just once. The rearrangement uses TRBV7-3 and TRBJ2-1, with 7 bases matching TRBD2. The CDR3 length is 12 residues. Trimming cost V 2 bases and J 12 bases; bases outside gene matches: 4. Germline CDR1 is SGHTA and CDR2 is FQGTGA. CDR3 in amino acids: CASSLAAGPQFF. In nucleotides, the CDR3 is TGTGCCAGCAGCTTAGCAGCGGGACCGCAGTTCTTC.

The genes are TRBV27 and TRBJ2-7; 11 positions agree with TRBD1. Per germline, CDR1 MNHEY and CDR2 SMNVEV (reference sequence). J was trimmed by 5 bases and V by 5 bases; bases with no gene match: 5. The CDR3 is made up of 14 amino acids. The CDR3 DNA is TGTGCCAGCAGTCCCGGACAGGGGGCAAACGAGCAGTACTTC. It encodes CASSPGQGANEQYF.

J is TRBJ1-3 and V is TRBV30; D is perhaps TRBD1 (5 bases). Trimming removed 6 bases from V and 5 bases from J, with 17 bases in between. Per the germline V gene, CDR1 is GTSNPN and CDR2 is SVGIG (reference sequence). The CDR3 is 14 residues long. The chain's CDR3 is CACRILTVRNTIYF. The DNA of the CDR3 is TGTGCCTGCAGAATTTTGACAGTTAGAAACACCATATATTTT. Full variable domain (missing parts from reference TRBV30 and TRBJ1-3): SQTIHQWPATLVQPVGSPLSLECTVEGTSNPNLYWYRQAAGRGLQLLFYSVGIGQISSEVPQNLSASRPQDRQFILSSKKLLLSDSGFYLCACRILTVRNTIYFGEGSWLTVV.

This chain connects TRBV6-1 to TRBJ2-3; TRBD2 matches at 7 bases. The CDR3 covers 18 residues. The trim removed 3 bases at V and 2 bases at J, leaving 14 bases unmatched. Germline lookup yields CDR1 MNHNS and CDR2 SASEGT. The DNA of the CDR3 is TGTGCCAGCAGTGACAGGGTCGTCGCTAGCGGATCCACAGATACGCAGTATTTT. As protein: CASSDRVVASGSTDTQYF.

The chain has TRBV6-5 and TRBJ1-6; D gene uncertain. The V and J ends lost 6 bases and 9 bases respectively, with 12 bases between them. CDR1 and CDR2 from the germline V gene are MNHEY and SVGAGI. The CDR3 runs to 13 residues. The DNA of the CDR3 is TGTGCCAGCAGGACTTCAGTGGGTTCACCCCTCCACTTT. This encodes CASRTSVGSPLHF.

J is TRBJ2-7 and V is TRBV19, with D unclear. CDR3 length equals 13 residues. Trimming took 3 bases from V and 2 from J, leaving 8 bases between them. Germline lookup yields CDR1 LNHDA and CDR2 SQIVND (reference sequence). The CDR3 sequence: CASSIGFTYEQYF. Written as DNA, the CDR3 is TGTGCCAGTAGTATCGGTTTTACCTACGAGCAGTACTTC.

The chain uses TRBV27 and TRBJ1-5, with D possibly being TRBD1 (5 bases). CDR3 size: 16 residues. The V gene lost 6 bases and the J gene lost 0 bases, with 15 bases spanning the gap. Germline CDR1 reads MNHEY; CDR2 reads SMNVEV (reference sequence). The CDR3 protein is CASSPRGRNSNQPQHF. The CDR3 DNA reads as TGTGCCAGCAGCCCGCGGGGACGGAATAGCAATCAGCCCCAGCATTTT.

This clone was observed once. The chain uses TRBV7-2 and TRBJ1-1; D is uncertain. V lost 2 bases, J lost 1 base, and 8 bases lay in between. The CDR3 is 14 amino acids. Germline V CDR1 and CDR2: SGHTA, FQGNSA. The CDR3 spells CASSLNGRNTEAFF. The CDR3 DNA is TGTGCCAGCAGCTTAAACGGTCGGAACACTGAAGCTTTCTTT.

The gene calls are TRBV6-1 and TRBJ1-1; 7 nucleotides agree with TRBD1. This CDR3 contains 13 residues. Per the germline V gene, CDR1 is MNHNS and CDR2 is SASEGT. V shed 7 bases and J 3 bases; nucleotides not matched to a gene: 5. This chain's CDR3 is CASIRTGHTEAFF. The DNA of the CDR3 is TGTGCCAGCATCCGGACAGGACACACTGAAGCTTTCTTT.

V and J are TRBV30 and TRBJ1-4, with D perhaps TRBD1 (5 bases). CDR1 and CDR2 from the germline V gene are GTSNPN and SVGIG (reference sequence). V lost 2 bases and J 8 bases, leaving 12 bases between the germline ends. This CDR3 is built from 13 residues. CDR3 protein: CAWSRGNQEKLFF. The CDR3 nucleotides are TGTGCCTGGAGTAGGGGCAATCAGGAAAAACTGTTTTTT.

This chain joins TRBV5-1 and TRBJ2-7, with D possibly TRBD2 on 5 matching bases. The CDR3 runs 14 residues. From germline, CDR1 is SGHRS and CDR2 YFSETQ. V was cut by 0 bases and J by 3 bases, with 10 bases left in between. In DNA, the CDR3 is TGCGCCAGCAGCTTGGGAGGGATCGACTACGAGCAGTACTTC. This translates into CASSLGGIDYEQYF.

This chain links TRBV28 with TRBJ1-2; D possibly corresponds to TRBD1 (6 bases). Trimming shortened V by 6 bases and J by 9 bases, and 11 bases separated the two germline ends. Germline CDR1 reads MDHEN; CDR2 reads SYDVKM. The CDR3 has 11 residues. CDR3 sequence: CASRDWGRYTF. For the CDR3, the DNA is TGTGCCAGCAGAGACTGGGGGCGCTACACCTTC.

The chain has TRBV5-5 and TRBJ2-6; 9 bases agree with TRBD1. This CDR3 is 19 amino acids long. Germline V gene data show CDR1 as SGHKS and CDR2 as YYEKEE (reference sequence). The junction had 7 bases not matched to a gene; V was cut back by 0 bases and J by 0 bases. The CDR3 DNA sequence: TGTGCCAGCAGCTTGGTTCGGGGACAGGGAATCTCTGGGGCCAACGTCCTGACTTTC. It translates to CASSLVRGQGISGANVLTF.